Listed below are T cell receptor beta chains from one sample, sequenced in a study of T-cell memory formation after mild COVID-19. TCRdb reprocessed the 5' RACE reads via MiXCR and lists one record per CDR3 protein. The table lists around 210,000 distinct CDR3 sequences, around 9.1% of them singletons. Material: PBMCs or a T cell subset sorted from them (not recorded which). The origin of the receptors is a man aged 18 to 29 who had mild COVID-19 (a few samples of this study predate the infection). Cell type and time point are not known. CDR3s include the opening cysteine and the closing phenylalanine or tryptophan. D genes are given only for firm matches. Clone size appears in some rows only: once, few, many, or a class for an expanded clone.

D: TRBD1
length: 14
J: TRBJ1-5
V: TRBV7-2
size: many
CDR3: CASSPDRGSQPQHF
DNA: TGTGCCAGCAGCCCGGACAGGGGGAGTCAGCCCCAGCATTTT

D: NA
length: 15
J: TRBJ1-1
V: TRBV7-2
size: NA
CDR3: CASSLGRALNTEAFF
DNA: TGTGCCAGCAGCTTAGGCAGGGCCTTGAACACTGAAGCTTTCTTT

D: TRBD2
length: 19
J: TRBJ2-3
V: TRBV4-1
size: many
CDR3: CASSQDGGEVLSATDTQYF
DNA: TGCGCCAGCAGCCAAGATGGGGGGGAGGTACTGTCGGCCACAGATACGCAGTATTTT

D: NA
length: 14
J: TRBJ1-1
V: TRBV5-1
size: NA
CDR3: CASSFDGGNTDAFF
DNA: TGCGCCAGCAGCTTTGACGGGGGGAACACTGACGCTTTCTTT

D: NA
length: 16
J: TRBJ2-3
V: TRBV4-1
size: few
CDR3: CASSHEAERGTDTQYF
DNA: TGCGCCAGCAGCCACGAAGCCGAGAGAGGCACAGATACGCAGTATTTT

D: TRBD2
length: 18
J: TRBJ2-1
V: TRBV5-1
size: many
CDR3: CASSLSRLAGPHGDEQFF
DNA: TGCGCCAGCAGCTTGAGTAGGCTAGCGGGGCCCCACGGGGATGAGCAGTTCTTC

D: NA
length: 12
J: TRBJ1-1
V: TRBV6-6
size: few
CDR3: CASSSSFTEAFF
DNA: TGTGCCAGCAGTTCCTCTTTCACTGAAGCTTTCTTT

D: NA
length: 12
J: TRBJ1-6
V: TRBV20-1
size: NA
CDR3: CSATRADSPLHF
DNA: TGCAGTGCTACCAGGGCCGATTCACCCCTCCACTTT

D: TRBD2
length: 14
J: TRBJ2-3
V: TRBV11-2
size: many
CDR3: CASSFSGGGDTQYF
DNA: TGTGCCAGCAGCTTTTCCGGGGGGGGTGATACGCAGTATTTT

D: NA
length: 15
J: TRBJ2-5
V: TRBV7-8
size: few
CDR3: CASSVMRTVEETQYF
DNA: TGTGCCAGCAGCGTAATGCGAACAGTAGAAGAGACCCAGTACTTC

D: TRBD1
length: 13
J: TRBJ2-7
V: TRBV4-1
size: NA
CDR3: CASSQGQIYEQYF
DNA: TGCGCCAGCAGCCAGGGACAGATCTACGAGCAGTACTTC

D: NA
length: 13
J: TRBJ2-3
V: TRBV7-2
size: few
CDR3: CASSAPSTDTQYF
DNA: TGTGCCAGCAGCGCCCCTAGCACAGATACGCAGTATTTT

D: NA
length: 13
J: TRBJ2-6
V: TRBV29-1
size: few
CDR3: CSVDSSGANVLTF
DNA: TGCAGCGTTGACAGTTCTGGGGCCAACGTCCTGACTTTC

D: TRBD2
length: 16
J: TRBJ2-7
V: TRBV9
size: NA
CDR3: CASSVSGTSETYEQYF
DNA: TGTGCCAGCAGCGTATCCGGGACTAGCGAAACCTACGAGCAGTACTTC

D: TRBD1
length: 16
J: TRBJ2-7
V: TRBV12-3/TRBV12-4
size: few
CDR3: CASSFRVGTVSSMQYF
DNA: TGTGCCAGCAGTTTTAGAGTCGGGACAGTATCATCGATGCAGTACTTC

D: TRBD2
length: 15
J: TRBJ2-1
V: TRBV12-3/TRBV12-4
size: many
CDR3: CASSPGLASYNEQFF
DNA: TGTGCCAGCAGTCCTGGACTAGCGTCCTACAATGAGCAGTTCTTC

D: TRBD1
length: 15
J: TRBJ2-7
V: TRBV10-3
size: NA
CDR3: CAISELAGGPYEQYF
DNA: TGTGCCATCAGTGAGTTGGCAGGGGGACCCTACGAGCAGTACTTC

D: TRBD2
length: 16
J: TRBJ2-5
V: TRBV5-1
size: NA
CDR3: CASSGGTSVFQETQYF
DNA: TGCGCCAGCAGCGGGGGGACTAGCGTGTTCCAAGAGACCCAGTACTTC

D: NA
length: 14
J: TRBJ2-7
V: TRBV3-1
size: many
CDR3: CASSQWGRTYEQYF
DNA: TGTGCCAGCAGCCAATGGGGTAGGACCTACGAGCAGTACTTC

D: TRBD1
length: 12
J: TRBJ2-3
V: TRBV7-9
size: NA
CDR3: CASRARGDTQYF
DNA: TGTGCCAGCAGAGCCAGGGGGGATACGCAGTATTTT

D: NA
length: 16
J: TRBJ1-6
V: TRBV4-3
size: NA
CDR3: CASSQEGIVANSPLHF
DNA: TGCGCCAGCAGCCAAGAGGGTATAGTAGCTAATTCACCCCTCCACTTT

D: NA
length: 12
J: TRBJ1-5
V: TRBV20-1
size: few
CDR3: CSARGSNQPQHF
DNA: TGCAGTGCTAGGGGTAGCAATCAGCCCCAGCATTTT

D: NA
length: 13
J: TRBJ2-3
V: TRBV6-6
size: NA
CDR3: CASSIRVTDTQYF
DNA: TGTGCCAGCAGTATAAGGGTCACAGATACGCAGTATTTT

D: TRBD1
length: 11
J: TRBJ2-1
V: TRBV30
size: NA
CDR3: CAWTGGNEQFF
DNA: TGTGCTTGGACAGGGGGCAATGAGCAGTTCTTC

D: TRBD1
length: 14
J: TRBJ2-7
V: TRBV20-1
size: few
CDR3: CSARWRQGTYEQYF
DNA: TGCAGTGCTAGATGGAGACAGGGTACCTACGAGCAGTACTTC

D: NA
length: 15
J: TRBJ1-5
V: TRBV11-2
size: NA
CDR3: CASSLRPGRNQPQHF
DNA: TGTGCCAGCAGCTTAAGGCCAGGCCGCAATCAGCCCCAGCATTTT

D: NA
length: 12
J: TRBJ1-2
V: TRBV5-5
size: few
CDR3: CASSYRGYGYTF
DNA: TGTGCCAGCAGCTACCGAGGCTATGGCTACACCTTC

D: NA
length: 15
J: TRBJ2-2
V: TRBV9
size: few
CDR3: CASSVRGPNTGELFF
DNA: TGTGCCAGCAGCGTGAGAGGCCCGAACACCGGGGAGCTGTTTTTT

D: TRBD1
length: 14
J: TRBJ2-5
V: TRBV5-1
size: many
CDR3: CASSPRDRQETQYF
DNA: TGCGCCAGCAGCCCCCGGGACAGACAAGAGACCCAGTACTTC

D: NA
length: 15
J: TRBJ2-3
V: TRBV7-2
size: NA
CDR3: CASQEFSPSTDTQYF
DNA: TGTGCCAGCCAGGAATTTTCGCCTAGCACAGATACGCAGTATTTT

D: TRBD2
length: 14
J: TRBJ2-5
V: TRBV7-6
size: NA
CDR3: CASSSESAGPIQHF
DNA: TGTGCCAGCAGCTCGGAGTCAGCGGGGCCGATCCAGCACTTC

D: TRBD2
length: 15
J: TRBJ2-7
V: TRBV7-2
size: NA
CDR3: CASSSYGTSSYEQYF
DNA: TGTGCCAGCAGCTCCTATGGGACTAGCTCCTACGAGCAGTACTTC

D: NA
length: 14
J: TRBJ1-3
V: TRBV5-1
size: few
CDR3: CASSSTGFGNTIYF
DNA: TGCGCCAGCAGCTCAACAGGGTTTGGAAACACCATATATTTT

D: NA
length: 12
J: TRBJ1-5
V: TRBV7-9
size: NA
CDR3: CASGRSNQPQHF
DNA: TGTGCCAGCGGCCGCAGCAATCAGCCCCAGCATTTT

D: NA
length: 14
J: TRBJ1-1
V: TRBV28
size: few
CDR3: CASSLPRTADEAFF
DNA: TGTGCCAGCAGTTTACCCAGGACAGCGGATGAAGCTTTCTTT

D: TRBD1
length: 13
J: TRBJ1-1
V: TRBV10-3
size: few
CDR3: CAKRQGQNTEAFF
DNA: TGTGCCAAGAGACAGGGGCAGAACACTGAAGCTTTCTTT

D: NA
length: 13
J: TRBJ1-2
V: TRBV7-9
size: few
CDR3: CASSLVQGVGYTF
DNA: TGTGCCAGCAGCTTAGTACAGGGTGTCGGCTACACCTTC

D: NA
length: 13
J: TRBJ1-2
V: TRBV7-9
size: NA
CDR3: CASSFSQTYGYTF
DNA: TGTGCCAGCAGCTTTTCCCAAACCTATGGCTACACCTTC

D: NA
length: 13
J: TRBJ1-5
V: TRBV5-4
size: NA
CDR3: CASSADPSQPQHF
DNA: TGTGCCAGCAGCGCCGATCCCTCTCAGCCCCAGCATTTT

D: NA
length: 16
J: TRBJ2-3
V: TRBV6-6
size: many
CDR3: CASSMTGRGGTDTQYF
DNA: TGTGCCAGCAGCATGACAGGGAGGGGAGGCACAGATACGCAGTATTTT

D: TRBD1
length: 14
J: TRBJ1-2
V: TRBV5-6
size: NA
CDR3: CASSSDRGLYGYTF
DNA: TGTGCCAGCAGCTCGGACAGGGGGCTATATGGCTACACCTTC

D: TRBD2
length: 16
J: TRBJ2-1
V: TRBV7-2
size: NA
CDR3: CASSLVAGGSYNEQFF
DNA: TGTGCCAGCAGCTTAGTCGCGGGGGGATCCTACAATGAGCAGTTCTTC

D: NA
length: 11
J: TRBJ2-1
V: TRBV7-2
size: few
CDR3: CASSSADEQFF
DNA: TGTGCCAGCAGCTCGGCGGATGAGCAGTTCTTC

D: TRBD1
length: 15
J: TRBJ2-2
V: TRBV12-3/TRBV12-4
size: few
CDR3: CASSPTGERTGELFF
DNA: TGTGCCAGCAGCCCAACAGGGGAGCGCACCGGGGAGCTGTTTTTT

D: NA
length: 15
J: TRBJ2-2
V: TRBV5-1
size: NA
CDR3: CASSLSGGNTGELFF
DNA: TGCGCCAGCAGCTTGTCCGGGGGGAACACCGGGGAGCTGTTTTTT

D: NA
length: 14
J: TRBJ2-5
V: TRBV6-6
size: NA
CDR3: CASSANILGRTQYF
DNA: TGTGCCAGCAGCGCCAATATTCTCGGACGGACCCAGTACTTC

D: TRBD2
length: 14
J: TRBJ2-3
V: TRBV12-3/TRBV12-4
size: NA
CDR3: CASSLSGGAATQYF
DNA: TGTGCCAGCAGTTTAAGCGGGGGGGCGGCGACGCAGTATTTT

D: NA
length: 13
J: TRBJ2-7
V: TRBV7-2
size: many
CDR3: CASSSTPTYEQYF
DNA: TGTGCCAGCAGCTCCACCCCCACCTACGAGCAGTACTTC

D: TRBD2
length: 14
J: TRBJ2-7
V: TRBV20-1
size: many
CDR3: CSASLGGRDYEQYF
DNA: TGCAGTGCTAGCTTAGGAGGGAGGGACTACGAGCAGTACTTC